The next 13 T cell receptor beta chains were all read from a single sample in a study of CDR3 diversity in severe acne. TCRdb recomputed calls from the PCR reads with MiXCR, one row per CDR3 protein. The table has some 90,000 distinct CDR3 sequences, 48% seen once. The sequencing sample was made of blood. The receptor source for this set is a male donor in good health, serving as a control.

The chain couples TRBV6-1 to TRBJ1-5; D unresolved. The CDR3 sequence is 15 residues long. V was shortened by 5 bases and J by 0 bases, with 11 bases between the two germline ends. Germline CDR1 reads MNHNS; CDR2 reads SASEGT. In DNA form, the CDR3 reads TGTGCCAGCAGTTCAGACCCGAATAGCAATCAGCCCCAGCATTTT. This sequence encodes CASSSDPNSNQPQHF.

This clonotype occurred once. CDR3 DNA sequence: TGCAGCTCCCTAGCGGGAGGAGGGACCCAGTACTTC. Translated, it gives CSSLAGGGTQYF. This chain links TRBV29-1 with TRBJ2-7; 11 bases are shared with TRBD2. The J call is in doubt because the DNA end fits TRBJ2-5 better. CDR3 length: 12 amino acids. Germline V lookup: CDR1 SQVTM, CDR2 ANQGSEA.

V gene TRBV2 combines with J gene TRBJ1-4; D unclear. The CDR3 spans 12 residues. Germline V gene data show CDR1 as SNHLY and CDR2 as FYNNEI. The V end lost 7 bases, the J end lost 8 bases, and 11 bases lay between the germline ends. This chain's CDR3 is CASKESGEKLFF. As DNA, the CDR3 is TGTGCCAGCAAGGAGTCTGGGGAAAAACTGTTTTTT. Looking up the rest from reference TRBV2 and TRBJ1-4 gives the full variable domain: EPEVTQTPSHQVTQMGQEVILRCVPISNHLYFYWYRQILGQKVEFLVSFYNNEISEKSEIFDDQFSVERPDGSNFTLKIRSTKLEDSAMYFCASKESGEKLFFGSGTQLSVL.

In this sample, this clonotype turned up once. This chain connects TRBV5-1 to TRBJ1-1; weak D call: TRBD1 (5 bases). Looked up from germline, CDR1 is SGHRS and CDR2 is YFSETQ. The length of the CDR3 is 17 residues. Trimming removed 0 bases at V and 5 bases at J, with 20 bases between. CDR3 nucleotides: TGCGCCAGCAGCTTGGTAATCGGGGGTGGGCAGGGAACTGAAGCTTTCTTT. Its translation: CASSLVIGGGQGTEAFF.

This clonotype was seen a handful of times. The J gene is TRBJ1-2, the V gene TRBV4-2; D is uncertain. This CDR3 has 12 amino acids. Germline loops: CDR1 LGHNA, CDR2 YNFKEQ. The V and J ends lost 1 base and 3 bases respectively, with 3 bases between them. The DNA of the CDR3 is TGTGCCAGCAGCCAAGGTGACTATGGCTACACCTTC. Translating gives CASSQGDYGYTF.

This clonotype was picked up a small number of times. V is TRBV29-1 and J is TRBJ2-7; 8 nucleotides align to TRBD1. CDR3 size: 12 residues. V lost 4 bases, J lost 7 bases, and 6 bases stayed unmatched. Germline V gives CDR1 SQVTM, CDR2 ANQGSEA. CDR3 in DNA: TGCAGCGTTGTCAGGGGGCCCAGGGAGCAGTACTTC. Translation gives CSVVRGPREQYF.

The chain is built from TRBV7-2 and TRBJ1-6; 9 nucleotides line up with TRBD1. With V trimmed by 5 bases and J by 8 bases, 7 bases remained unmatched. Germline-derived CDR1 and CDR2 are SGHTA and FQGNSA. The CDR3 is 15 amino acids. This CDR3 reads CASSQGQGSYSPLHF. CDR3 nucleotide sequence: TGTGCCAGCAGCCAGGGACAGGGATCTTATTCACCCCTCCACTTT.

This clonotype occurred many times. J is TRBJ2-7 and V is TRBV7-9, with 8 bases aligning to TRBD2. CDR3 size: 13 residues. V lost 5 bases and J lost 5; bases outside the gene matches: 5. In germline, CDR1 is SEHNR, CDR2 FQNEAQ (reference sequence). CDR3 loop: CASSLGLVNEQYF. The CDR3 DNA reads TGTGCCAGCAGCCTGGGACTAGTTAACGAGCAGTACTTC.

The sample holds a few counts of this clonotype. V gene TRBV12-3 or TRBV12-4 combines with J gene TRBJ2-5; 8 nucleotides align to TRBD1. V shed 5 bases and J 5 bases; nucleotides not matched to a gene: 10. This CDR3 has 15 residues. Written as DNA, the CDR3 is TGTGCCAGCAGTCGACGGGGACAGGTTTGGGAGACCCAGTACTTC. It specifies CASSRRGQVWETQYF.

The chain uses TRBV12-3 or TRBV12-4 and TRBJ2-7; 16 nucleotides match TRBD2. There are 16 residues in the CDR3. Germline trimming cut 6 bases from V and 2 bases from J; bases unmatched to any gene: 4. CDR3 nucleotide sequence: TGTGCCAGCAGCCTCGGGACTAGCGGGGGGGCCTACGAGCAGTACTTC. The encoded protein is CASSLGTSGGAYEQYF.

The J gene is TRBJ1-1, the V gene TRBV5-1; possibly TRBD1 for D (5 bases). The CDR3 is 16 amino acids. The V gene's germline CDR1 is SGHRS and CDR2 YFSETQ. Between the trimmed V and J ends, which lost 4 bases and 1 base, there was a span of 17 bases. CDR3 in DNA: TGCGCCAGCAGCCCCCGGGGCGGACCGAAGAACACTGAAGCTTTCTTT. It codes for CASSPRGGPKNTEAFF.

By frequency in the sample, this clonotype is medium-sized (0.01 to 0.1%). The chain couples TRBV2 to TRBJ2-1; 8 positions agree with TRBD1. J lost 7 bases, V lost 6 bases, and 8 bases had no gene match. The CDR3 has 14 residues. CDR1 is SNHLY and CDR2 is FYNNEI in the germline V gene. The CDR3, as DNA: TGTGCCAGCAGCGCTGCCCGGACAGGGAATGAGCAGTTCTTC. This codes for CASSAARTGNEQFF. Variable domain in full (rest from reference TRBV2 and TRBJ2-1): EPEVTQTPSHQVTQMGQEVILRCVPISNHLYFYWYRQILGQKVEFLVSFYNNEISEKSEIFDDQFSVERPDGSNFTLKIRSTKLEDSAMYFCASSAARTGNEQFFGPGTRLTVL.

This rearrangement joins TRBV5-1 to TRBJ1-5, with TRBD1 identical over 8 bases. Germline CDR1 SGHRS, CDR2 YFSETQ. The CDR3 contains 14 residues. The V segment lost 4 bases and the J segment 7 bases; nucleotides outside the gene matches: 7. The CDR3 nucleotides are TGCGCCAGCAGCCGGACAGGGTTCAGGCAGCCCCAGCATTTT. This encodes CASSRTGFRQPQHF. Full variable domain (remainder filled in from reference TRBV5-1 and TRBJ1-5): KAGVTQTPRYLIKTRGQQVTLSCSPISGHRSVSWYQQTPGQGLQFLFEYFSETQRNKGNFPGRFSGRQFSNSRSEMNVSTLELGDSALYLCASSRTGFRQPQHFGDGTRLSIL.